This paragraph covers one TCR beta chain sequence. What it binds is not known. V lost 2 bases and J lost 9, with 13 bases in between. Germline lookup yields CDR1 LGHNT and CDR2 FRNRAP. The length of the CDR3 is 14 residues. This sample is drawn from a study of T cells after yellow fever vaccination. Whole-study results and caveats: FACS-sorted repertoires could contain abundant clonotypes contaminating from the bulk population.

TCRdb independently ran MiXCR on the 5' RACE reads; one entry per CDR3 protein. Here the sample spans under 350,000 distinct CDR3 sequences, about 4% being singletons. This TCR came from a man aged 18 to 30 who received the YFV17D yellow fever vaccine. V usage is TRBV12-5 and J usage is TRBJ2-2; D remains unclear. This sample comprised PBMCs, obtained 5 days after the yellow fever booster vaccination. CDR3 DNA: TGTGCTAGTGGTTTGAAATTAGTGCGCAGGGAGCTGTTTTTT. This codes for CASGLKLVRRELFF.